Each of the 21 T cell receptor beta chains below was sequenced from the same sample in a study of blood T cell repertoires in COVID-19. Method: immunoSEQ multiplex PCR; TCRdb's copy keeps in-frame clones and lacks some. Found here are 40,000 or so clones, roughly 81% of them singletons; the top ten hold approximately 14%. The sample comprised peripheral blood. The source of these receptors is a human donor in a cohort sampled during active COVID-19.

The V gene is TRBV7-9, the J gene TRBJ2-2, with 9 bases that match TRBD2. Germline V gives CDR1 SEHNR, CDR2 FQNEAQ (reference sequence). This CDR3 contains 15 residues. V lost 5 bases and J lost 4; bases outside the gene matches: 5. The CDR3 is CASSGGLAGTGELFF. In nucleotides, the CDR3 is TGTGCCAGCAGCGGGGGACTAGCAGGCACCGGGGAGCTGTTTTTT.

V usage is TRBV5-4 and J usage is TRBJ2-2, with TRBD2 as a possible D gene (6 bases). Germline CDR1 SGHNT, CDR2 YYREEE (reference sequence). With 0 bases removed from V and 0 bases from J, the gap between germline ends came to 9 bases. The CDR3 totals 16 residues. The CDR3 bases are TGTGCCAGCAGCTTGGGCGGCGGGACGAACACCGGGGAGCTGTTTTTT. It translates to CASSLGGGTNTGELFF.

The V gene is TRBV12-3 or TRBV12-4, the J gene TRBJ2-7; D possibly corresponds to TRBD2 (6 bases). The V and J ends lost 4 bases and 13 bases respectively, with 20 bases between them. The CDR3 covers 13 residues. The DNA for the CDR3 is TGTGCCAGCAGTTCATCCGGGACTGCTAGAGGTTACTTC. Its translation: CASSSSGTARGYF.

For this clone: Mismatch with germline at one junction end may stem from a read error. This chain uses TRBV27 with TRBJ2-2; 9 bases map to TRBD1. Germline CDR1 MNHEY, CDR2 SMNVEV (reference sequence). This CDR3 has 15 amino acids. The CDR3 bases are TGTGCCAGCAGTACCGGACAGGGGAACGCCGGGGAGCTGTTTTTT. Translation: CASSTGQGNAGELFF.

This chain uses TRBV11-2 with TRBJ2-5, with 9 nucleotides matching TRBD2. From germline, CDR1 is SGHAT and CDR2 FQNNGV. This CDR3 region has 16 residues. Trimming at V came to 3 bases and at J to 0 bases, leaving 5 bases not matched to a gene. The CDR3 reads CASSFSGGPYQETQYF. The CDR3 nucleotides are TGTGCCAGCAGCTTCAGCGGGGGGCCGTACCAAGAGACCCAGTACTTC.

The rearrangement joins TRBV4-2 to TRBJ2-3, with TRBD2 as a possible D gene (6 bases). CDR1 is LGHNA, CDR2 YNFKEQ, per germline. This CDR3 comprises 15 residues. Between the trimmed V and J ends, which lost 4 bases and 1 base, there was a span of 12 bases. This CDR3 reads CASSLAPGGTDTQYF. The CDR3 DNA reads TGTGCCAGCAGCCTCGCCCCGGGGGGCACAGATACGCAGTATTTT.

The gene calls are TRBV19 and TRBJ2-7; D might be TRBD1 (5 bases). Germline V gene data show CDR1 as LNHDA and CDR2 as SQIVND (reference sequence). The CDR3 runs 12 residues. Between the trimmed V and J ends, which lost 4 bases and 4 bases, there was a span of 8 bases. The CDR3 reads CASSTSGYEQYF. Here the CDR3 DNA reads TGTGCCAGTAGTACCTCAGGGTACGAGCAGTACTTC.

The gene calls are TRBV6-2 or TRBV6-3 and TRBJ2-2; the match to TRBD2 covers 10 bases. The CDR3 loop spans 20 amino acids. V gave up 2 bases and J gave up 5 bases; unmatched junction bases: 17. CDR1 is MNHEY, CDR2 SVGEGT, per germline. DNA of the CDR3: TGTGCCAGCAGTTACGGGTCTCTCGGGGCAGCGGGGGGGCCTACCGGGGAGCTGTTTTTT. Protein product: CASSYGSLGAAGGPTGELFF.

The V and J genes are TRBV18 and TRBJ1-1, with no clear D. CDR1 and CDR2 (germline): KGHSH, LQKENI. The germline V and J ends were trimmed by 1 base and 5 bases, with 8 bases remaining between them. The CDR3 is 13 residues long. The CDR3 loop is CASSPQGETEAFF. The CDR3 nucleotides are TGTGCCAGCTCACCACAGGGAGAAACTGAAGCTTTCTTT.

In this sample, this clone turned up a few times. The rearrangement links TRBV28 to TRBJ1-2; D is unclear. The CDR3 is 12 residues long. Trimming cost V 8 bases and J 3 bases, with 10 bases left between them. Germline V CDR1 and CDR2: MDHEN, SYDVKM. CDR3 protein: CASRWQDYGYTF. In DNA, the CDR3 is TGTGCCAGCCGGTGGCAGGACTATGGCTACACCTTC.

This chain uses TRBV12-3 or TRBV12-4 with TRBJ2-5, with D uncertain. V was clipped by 4 bases and J by 1 base, with 7 bases between them. The length of the CDR3 is 13 residues. CDR3 region: CASSSGGQETQYF. In DNA, the CDR3 is TGTGCCAGCAGTTCCGGCGGCCAAGAGACCCAGTACTTC.

The J gene is TRBJ1-2, the V gene TRBV7-2, with 11 bases matching TRBD1. Trimming cost V 4 bases and J 3 bases; bases outside gene matches: 4. The CDR3 runs to 15 residues. Germline-derived CDR1 and CDR2 are SGHTA and FQGNSA. The CDR3 bases are TGTGCCAGCAGCTCTCGGACAGGGGGCGACTATGGCTACACCTTC. Translated: CASSSRTGGDYGYTF.

J is TRBJ2-3 and V is TRBV10-2; maybe TRBD2 (5 bases). The V end was cut by 4 bases, the J end by 1 base, with 12 bases between. The CDR3 consists of 15 residues. Germline V lookup: CDR1 WSHSY, CDR2 SAAADI. The CDR3 spells CASSAGGSGTDTQYF. Written as DNA, the CDR3 is TGCGCCAGCAGTGCGGGCGGGTCAGGCACAGATACGCAGTATTTT.

The rearrangement joins TRBV2 to TRBJ2-2; tentative D call: TRBD1 (5 bases). CDR3 length: 13 residues. Germline V gene sequence: CDR1 SNHLY, CDR2 FYNNEI. Deletions cut 1 base from V and 7 bases from J, with 7 bases between. The CDR3 region is CASSEGGRGELFF. As DNA, the CDR3 is TGTGCCAGCAGTGAAGGGGGCCGCGGGGAGCTGTTTTTT.

V is TRBV18 and J is TRBJ2-2, with D perhaps matching TRBD2 (5 bases). CDR3 size: 16 residues. Germline V CDR1 and CDR2: KGHSH, LQKENI. Trimming removed 6 bases at V and 5 bases at J, with 19 bases between. The CDR3 coding sequence is TGTGCCAGCTCCCTTACCGGGAACCCAGTGACCGGGGAGCTGTTTTTT. Translated, it gives CASSLTGNPVTGELFF.

The table lists this clone with a few counts. The CDR3 nucleotides are TGTGCCAGCAGTGACGGGCAGGGGCGTTTAGCTTTCTTT. It codes for CASSDGQGRLAFF. This sequence joins TRBV25-1 and TRBJ1-1, with D perhaps TRBD1 (6 bases). V lost 3 bases, J lost 10 bases, and 15 bases lay in between. In germline, CDR1 is MGHDK, CDR2 SYGVNS. The CDR3 loop spans 13 amino acids.

The chain has TRBV6-1 and TRBJ2-7, with unresolved D. V gave up 1 base and J gave up 3 bases, with 4 bases separating them. The CDR3 has 12 residues. Germline V lookup: CDR1 MNHNS, CDR2 SASEGT. The CDR3 bases are TGTGCCAGCAGTGAAGTCGGCTACGAGCAGTACTTC. It encodes CASSEVGYEQYF.

The chain recombines TRBV2 with TRBJ2-3, with 10 nucleotides matching TRBD2. With V trimmed by 4 bases and J by 2 bases, 6 bases remained unmatched. CDR3 length: 16 residues. Germline V gene data show CDR1 as SNHLY and CDR2 as FYNNEI. The CDR3 DNA sequence: TGTGCCAGCAGTGGTGCTAGCGGGGGCGCCACAGATACGCAGTATTTT. This encodes CASSGASGGATDTQYF.

This clone was recorded a few times. This chain connects TRBV4-2 to TRBJ1-5; possibly TRBD1 for D (5 bases). Trimming removed 5 bases from V and 4 bases from J, with 12 bases in between. The CDR3 contains 14 residues. CDR1 is LGHNA, CDR2 YNFKEQ, per germline. CDR3 nucleotide sequence: TGTGCCAGCAGCGGCGCGGGGGGAAATCAGCCCCAGCATTTT. This sequence encodes CASSGAGGNQPQHF.

V usage is TRBV7-3 and J usage is TRBJ2-6, with unresolved D. The CDR3 contains 15 residues. The germline V gene has CDR1 SGHTA and CDR2 FQGTGA. Trimming pared 5 bases from V and 4 bases from J, leaving 12 bases between. The CDR3 DNA follows: TGTGCCAGCAGCCCCCAGGAAGCAGGGGCCAACGTCCTGACTTTC. Encoded protein: CASSPQEAGANVLTF.

This sequence joins TRBV4-2 and TRBJ2-1; the match to TRBD2 covers 9 bases. This CDR3 contains 17 residues. The junction had 14 bases not matched to a gene; V was cut back by 3 bases and J by 8 bases. The germline V gene encodes CDR1 LGHNA and CDR2 YNFKEQ. DNA for the CDR3: TGTGCCAGCAGCCAGGGGGGCGGTAGCGGGGGAGCAGATGAGCAGTTCTTC. Translating gives CASSQGGGSGGADEQFF.